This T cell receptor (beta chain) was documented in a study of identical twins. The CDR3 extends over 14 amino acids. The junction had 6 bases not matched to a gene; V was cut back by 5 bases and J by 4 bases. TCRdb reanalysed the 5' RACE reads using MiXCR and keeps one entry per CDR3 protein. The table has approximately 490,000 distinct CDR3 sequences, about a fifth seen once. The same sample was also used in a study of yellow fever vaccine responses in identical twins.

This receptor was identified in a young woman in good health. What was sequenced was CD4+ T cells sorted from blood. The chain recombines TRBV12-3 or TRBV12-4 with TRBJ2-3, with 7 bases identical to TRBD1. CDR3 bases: TGTGCCAGCAGTCTGACAGGGATCGCAGATACGCAGTATTTT. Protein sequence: CASSLTGIADTQYF.